A single T cell receptor beta chain is shown here with its context. The antigen it recognizes is unknown. No base qualities exist here, and no much larger clone lies one base off it. In total, just over 650 healthy bone marrow donors made up the cohort. At the time of sampling, all cohort members were nominally healthy, though unrecorded immune exposures were likely present. The donor tested CMV seronegative and was one of the 352 seronegative cohort members. A peripheral blood sample was provided by each donor, and peripheral blood mononuclear cells were used for TCR beta sequencing. The Qiagen DNeasy Blood Extraction Kit was used to extract genomic DNA from the blood cell samples. The sample belongs to a study of cytomegalovirus exposure and HLA in healthy donors (dated by TCRdb to the late 2010s). The study in broad terms: According to an earlier analysis of 587 of the donors, some 180 million T cells yielded roughly 100 million unique TCR beta sequences and 250 to 350 Gb of sequence data. The number of typed donors differed by locus: about 620-630 for A, B, C, DRB1 and DQB1; approximately 520 for DQA1; fewer than 610 for DPA1; and some 450 for DPB1. In a later analysis, previously published TCR beta repertoires from fewer than 750 donors were re-analyzed and high-resolution HLA genotyping was added so that TCR occurrence patterns could be studied. Besides the first cohort of hundreds of subjects, a separate validation cohort made up of over a hundred different subjects was used. The T cell repertoires of several hundred subjects were profiled by immunosequencing and related to cytomegalovirus serostatus. Because of strong linkage in the cohort, roughly five DR-DQ haplotypes were treated as single units for association and clustering. Every discovery cohort repertoire had been produced on one sequencing platform. On average, around 240,000 unique TCR beta nucleotide sequences were sequenced per donor among 398 genotyped donors of the cohort, with 15% to 20% of those sequences being non-productive. Around 320 gigabases of sequencing data and approximately 85 million unique TCR sequences were included in an early release covering roughly 600 HLA-typed donors. Donor age, sex, ethnicity and CMV serostatus were compiled together with the repertoire data. Of the 300 to 500 genotyped donors, 70% to 90% were placed in the genetic ancestry cluster associated with self-reported Caucasian donors. The study aimed to test whether cataloging public T cell receptors could reveal signatures of past pathogen exposure. HLA typing included class I and class II loci at four-digit resolution. To decide whether each TCR beta V gene segment behaved as functional or pseudogenic, an earlier analysis of some 570 of the donors relied on high-throughput TCR beta sequencing. Genome-wide SNP genotypes for about 60% of the roughly 670 donors were used in a later genetic analysis, which treated that subset as a discovery cohort. Rather than using new phenotypic data, the later analysis identified candidate immune exposures from TCR beta sequences and from how often those sequences occurred across donors. To predict cytomegalovirus infection status, the study combined high-throughput TCR immunosequencing, statistical association of individual TCRs with disease status, and machine learning. The investigation overall reported the following: A group of highly shared sequence variants was considered likely to be a technical artifact of the sequencing pipeline. A later genetic analysis associated a missense DCLRE1C variant with V-gene and J-gene trimming of TCR beta chains, and an independent cohort replicated the association. A few of the identified cytomegalovirus-associated TCR beta chains were confirmed in vitro to be specific for cytomegalovirus antigens. For the cohort, immune exposure information was limited to CMV serostatus. Because the 87-base-pair reads could not distinguish some IMGT-functional V segments, including TRBV6-2 and TRBV6-3, those segments were excluded. A further reported finding was that TCR beta sequences accurately predicted the HLA-A and HLA-B alleles for most subjects in the first cohort. While some public TCRs were present in many individuals, most TCR sequences turned up only very rarely across donors. Correlated functional status among segregating V segments might reflect linkage disequilibrium, but an unknown experimental factor could not be ruled out. The study gave a list of about 150 TCR beta chains associated with cytomegalovirus. When HLA alleles, especially DR and DQ, strongly co-occurred, attributing TCR associations to individual alleles was difficult. The classifier was reported to diagnose cytomegalovirus status with high specificity and sensitivity in both the original cohort and the validation cohort. In a later analysis, HLA-associated TCR beta chains were found to be more clonally expanded and to have lower generation probabilities than equally common non-associated chains. Sequencing depth was assumed to be roughly uniform across donors in the presence/absence analyses, though that assumption may not hold. In a later analysis, some 17,000 TCR beta sequences were associated with specific HLA alleles at a false discovery rate of 0.05. Because HLA typing was unavailable for some donors at each locus, only the typed subset was used in association tests. The authors suggested that the approach could potentially be generalized to other disease states and immunological phenotypes. A later analysis found that TCR association rates varied across HLA loci, with DRB1 alleles showing the most associated TCRs and HLA-C alleles the fewest. In a later analysis, several top co-occurrence clusters were reported to appear linked to parvovirus B19, influenza, CMV and Epstein-Barr virus. In this cohort, only TCR beta chains were sequenced, and detectable features were limited by the absence of alpha or paired-chain data. According to a later genetic analysis, donors in an Asian-associated ancestry cluster had fewer N-insertions in productive TCRs than the approximately 650-donor mean. An earlier analysis of approximately 570 of the donors showed that most TCR beta V segments appeared in productive rearrangements either about 87% or about 30% of the time, which broadly matched IMGT annotations. In a later analysis, most CMV-associated TCR beta chains were found to appear HLA-restricted, with HLA associations seemingly driven largely by CMV exposure. Because counts were too low, roughly 18 rarely observed V segments, including chromosome 9 orphons, were left out of the earlier analysis of some 600 of the donors.

CDR3 length: 15 amino acids, cysteine to phenylalanine. Only the CDR3 region is kept as DNA, spanning 45 bases read in frame from base 1. The germline V end is reduced by 8 bases and the J end by 4 bases; junction bases left unmatched: 12. Per the germline V gene (reference sequence), PRHDT is the CDR1 and FYEKMQ is the CDR2. The method was the immunoSEQ multiplex PCR assay. A mixture of 60 forward primers for TCR Vbeta segments and 13 reverse primers for TCR Jbeta segments was used in the multiplex PCR. The CDR3 region of rearranged TCR beta genes was amplified from genomic DNA with a multiplex PCR assay. The amplified TCR beta libraries were sequenced on the Illumina HiSeq System as 87-base-pair reads. Per the authors' processing: In a later analysis, tens of millions of unique TCR beta chains were counted across the roughly 610 repertoires, and approximately 11 million of these chains were shared by at least two donors. Raw reads were error-corrected and collapsed into unique sequences by a nearest-neighbor algorithm in which closely related sequences were merged to remove PCR and sequencing errors. V, D and J gene segments were assigned by aligning CDR3 sequences to IMGT reference sequences. Each retained sequence needed at least a six-nucleotide match to both a V gene segment and a J gene segment. A rearrangement counted as productive if the CDR3 had no stop codons and remained in frame with V and J, and every other rearrangement counted as non-productive. Following IMGT convention, CDR3 was defined as the stretch from the second conserved V-encoded cysteine to the conserved J-encoded phenylalanine. In an earlier analysis of approximately 500 of the donors, sequences lacking an unambiguous match to a single V gene segment were excluded. In an earlier analysis of roughly 500 of the donors, V segments were called functional above 56.7% productive rearrangements and were called segregating when the between-donor standard deviation exceeded 5%. A statistical classification framework was built for diagnosing cytomegalovirus status from the catalog of TCR beta chain sequences. V and J gene assignment, in a later analysis, came from comparing TCR nucleotide sequences with IMGT/GENE-DB human TR gene sequences. The TCRdist pipeline was used in a later analysis to assign CDR3 sequences and most-parsimonious VDJ recombination scenarios. A later analysis defined each TCR beta chain by its CDR3 amino acid sequence plus V-gene family, and excluded reads lacking a unique V-gene family. A later analysis removed 600 or so highly shared, low-generation-probability nucleotide sequences to deal with suspected cross-contamination and a sequencing artifact. For each public chain, a later analysis derived a clonal expansion index from normalized ranks of inferred template counts within each repertoire. In a later analysis, generation probabilities were computed with a VDJ recombination model fitted to out-of-frame rearrangements, and the resulting probabilities were checked against IGoR. A later analysis scored TCR-TCR, TCR-HLA and TCR-CMV co-occurrence with hypergeometric tests, applying a repertoire-size bias correction to TCR pairs. In a later analysis, false discovery rates were estimated by permuting HLA or CMV assignments 20 times. In a later analysis, co-occurring TCRs were grouped using DBSCAN, with TCRdist sequence similarity added in when clustering inside HLA-allele-positive subsets. For co-occurrence clustering, repertoires with fewer than 30,000 or more than 120,000 public chains were excluded, along with five repertoires with anomalous nucleotide sharing. This is the immuneACCESS table as TCRdb keeps it, with only in-frame sequences that have V and J called. A part of the clones is gone; compared with another copy, unresolved V genes explain less than half, and the rest is unexplained. V and J calls and clone size are those listed in that table; D and trimming were worked out from the DNA. The sample table lists about 200,000 clones, around 78% of them with a count of one. Jointly, the top ten make up 1.9% of the sample.

This clonotype was sampled from a man between 25 and 39 years old in good health and CMV-seronegative. The sample taken for sequencing was PBMCs. The chain is encoded by TRBV13 joined to TRBJ2-7, with TRBD1 matching 9 junction bases. In nucleotide form, the sequence is TGTGCCAGCGGGGAAAAGGGACAGGGTTTATACGAGCAGTACTTC. This yields the protein CASGEKGQGLYEQYF. Beyond the CDR3, the reference TRBV13 and TRBJ2-7 genes provide the residues; the full variable domain reads: AAGVIQSPRHLIKEKRETATLKCYPIPRHDTVYWYQQGPGQDPQFLISFYEKMQSDKGSIPDRFSAQQFSDYHSELNMSSLELGDSALYFCASGEKGQGLYEQYFGPGTRLTVT.